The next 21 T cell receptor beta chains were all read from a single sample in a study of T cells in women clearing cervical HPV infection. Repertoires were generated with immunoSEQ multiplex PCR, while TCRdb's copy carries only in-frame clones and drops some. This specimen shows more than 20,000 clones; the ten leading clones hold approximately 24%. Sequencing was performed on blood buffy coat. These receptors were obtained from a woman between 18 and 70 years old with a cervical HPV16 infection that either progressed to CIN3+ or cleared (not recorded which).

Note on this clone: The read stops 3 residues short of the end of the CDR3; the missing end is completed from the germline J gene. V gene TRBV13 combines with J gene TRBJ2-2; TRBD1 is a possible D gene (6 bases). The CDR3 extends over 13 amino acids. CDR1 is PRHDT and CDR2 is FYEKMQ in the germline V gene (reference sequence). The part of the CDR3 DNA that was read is TGTGCCAGCAGCCAGCCGACAGGTCGAGGG. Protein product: CASSQPTGRG. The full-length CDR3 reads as CASSQPTGRGLFF.

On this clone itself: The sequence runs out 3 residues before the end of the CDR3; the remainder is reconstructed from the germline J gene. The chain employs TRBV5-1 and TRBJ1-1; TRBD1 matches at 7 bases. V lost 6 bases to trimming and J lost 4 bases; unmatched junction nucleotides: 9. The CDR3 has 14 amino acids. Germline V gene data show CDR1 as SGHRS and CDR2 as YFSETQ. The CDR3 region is CASTPTGIGTEAFF. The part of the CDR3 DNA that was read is TGCGCCAGCACCCCGACAGGGATCGGCACTGAA.

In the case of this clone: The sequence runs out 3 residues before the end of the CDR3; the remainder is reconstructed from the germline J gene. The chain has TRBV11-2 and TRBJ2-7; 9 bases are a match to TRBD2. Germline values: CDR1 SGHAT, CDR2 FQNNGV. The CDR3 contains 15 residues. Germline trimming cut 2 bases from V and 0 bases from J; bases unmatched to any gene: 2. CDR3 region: CASSLSSGSSYEQYF. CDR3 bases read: TGTGCCAGCAGCTTAAGTAGCGGGAGCTCCTACGAG.

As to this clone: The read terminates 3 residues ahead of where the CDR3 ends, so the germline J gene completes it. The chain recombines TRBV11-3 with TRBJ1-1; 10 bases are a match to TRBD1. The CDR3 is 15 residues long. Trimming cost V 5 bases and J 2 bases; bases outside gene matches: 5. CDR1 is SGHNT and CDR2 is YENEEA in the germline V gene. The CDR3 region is CASSTRQGANTEAFF. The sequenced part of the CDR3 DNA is TGTGCCAGCAGCACCCGACAGGGGGCAAACACTGAA.

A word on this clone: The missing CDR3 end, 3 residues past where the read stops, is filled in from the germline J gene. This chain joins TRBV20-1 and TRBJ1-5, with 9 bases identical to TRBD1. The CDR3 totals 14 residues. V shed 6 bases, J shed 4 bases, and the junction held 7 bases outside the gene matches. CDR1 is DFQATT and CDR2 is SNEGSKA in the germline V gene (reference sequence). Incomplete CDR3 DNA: TGCAGTGCGGCGACGACAGGGGGAAATCAGCCC. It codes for CSAATTGGNQP. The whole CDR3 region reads CSAATTGGNQPQHF.

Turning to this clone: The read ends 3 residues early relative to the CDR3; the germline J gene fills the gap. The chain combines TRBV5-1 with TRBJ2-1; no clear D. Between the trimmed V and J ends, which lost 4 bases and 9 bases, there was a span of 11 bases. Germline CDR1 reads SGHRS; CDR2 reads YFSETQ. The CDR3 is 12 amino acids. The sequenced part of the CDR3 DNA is TGCGCCAGCAGCCCGGGTTCGGTTGAG. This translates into CASSPGSVE. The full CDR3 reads CASSPGSVEQFF.

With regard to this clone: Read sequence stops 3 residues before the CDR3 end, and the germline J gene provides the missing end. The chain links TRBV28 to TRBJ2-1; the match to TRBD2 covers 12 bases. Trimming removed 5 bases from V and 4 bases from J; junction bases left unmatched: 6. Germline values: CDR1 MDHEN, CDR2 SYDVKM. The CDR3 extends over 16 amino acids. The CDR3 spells CASSPLTSGRYNEQFF. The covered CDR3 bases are TGTGCCAGCAGTCCCCTCACTAGCGGGAGGTACAATGAG.

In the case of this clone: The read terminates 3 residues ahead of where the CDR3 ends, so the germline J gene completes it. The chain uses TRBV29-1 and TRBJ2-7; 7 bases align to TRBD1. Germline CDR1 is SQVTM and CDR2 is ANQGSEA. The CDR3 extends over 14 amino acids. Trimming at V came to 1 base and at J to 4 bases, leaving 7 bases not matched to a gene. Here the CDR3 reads CSVEGQGSWYEQYF. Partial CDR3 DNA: TGCAGCGTTGAAGGACAGGGAAGTTGGTACGAG.

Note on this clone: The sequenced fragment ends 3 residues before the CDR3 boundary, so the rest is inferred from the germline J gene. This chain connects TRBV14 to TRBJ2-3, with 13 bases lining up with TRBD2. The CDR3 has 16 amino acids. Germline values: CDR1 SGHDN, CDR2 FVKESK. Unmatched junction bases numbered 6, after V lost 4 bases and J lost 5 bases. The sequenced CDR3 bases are TGTGCCAGCAGCCCGACTAGCGGGAGGTTTAGAGATACG. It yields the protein CASSPTSGRFRDT. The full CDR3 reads CASSPTSGRFRDTQYF.

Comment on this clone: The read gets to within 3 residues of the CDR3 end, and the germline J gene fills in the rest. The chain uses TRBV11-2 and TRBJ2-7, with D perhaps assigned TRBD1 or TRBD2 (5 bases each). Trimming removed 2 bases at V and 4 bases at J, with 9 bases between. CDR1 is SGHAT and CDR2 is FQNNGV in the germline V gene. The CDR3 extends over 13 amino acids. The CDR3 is CASSLRGVYEQYF. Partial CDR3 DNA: TGTGCCAGCAGCTTAAGAGGGGTATACGAG.

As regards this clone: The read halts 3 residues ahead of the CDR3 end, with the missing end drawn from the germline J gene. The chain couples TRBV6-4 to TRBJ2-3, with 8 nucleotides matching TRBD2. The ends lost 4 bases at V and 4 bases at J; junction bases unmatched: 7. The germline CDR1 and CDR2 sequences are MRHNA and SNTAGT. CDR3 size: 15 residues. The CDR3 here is CASSASPGGADTQYF. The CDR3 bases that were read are TGTGCCAGCAGTGCCTCGCCGGGGGGGGCAGATACG.

CDR3 loop: CASSLAGVREQYF. The sequenced part of the CDR3 DNA is TGCGCCAGCAGCTTAGCGGGAGTCCGCGAG. The chain has TRBV5-1 and TRBJ2-7, with TRBD2 matching 8 bases. The CDR3 end lies 3 residues beyond the end of the read and is filled in from the germline J gene. Germline lookup yields CDR1 SGHRS and CDR2 YFSETQ. V was clipped by 2 bases and J by 6 bases; unmatched bases: 4. The CDR3 loop spans 13 amino acids. The complete variable domain, with remaining parts taken from reference TRBV5-1 and TRBJ2-7, reads KAGVTQTPRYLIKTRGQQVTLSCSPISGHRSVSWYQQTPGQGLQFLFEYFSETQRNKGNFPGRFSGRQFSNSRSEMNVSTLELGDSALYLCASSLAGVREQYFGPGTRLTVT.

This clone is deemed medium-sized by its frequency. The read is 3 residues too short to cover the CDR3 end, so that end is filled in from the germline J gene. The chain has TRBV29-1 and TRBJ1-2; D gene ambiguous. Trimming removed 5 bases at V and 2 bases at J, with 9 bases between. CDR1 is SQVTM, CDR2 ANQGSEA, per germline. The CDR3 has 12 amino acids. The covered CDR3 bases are TGCAGCGTTAACTTATTAAACTATGGC. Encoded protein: CSVNLLNYG. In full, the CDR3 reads CSVNLLNYGYTF.

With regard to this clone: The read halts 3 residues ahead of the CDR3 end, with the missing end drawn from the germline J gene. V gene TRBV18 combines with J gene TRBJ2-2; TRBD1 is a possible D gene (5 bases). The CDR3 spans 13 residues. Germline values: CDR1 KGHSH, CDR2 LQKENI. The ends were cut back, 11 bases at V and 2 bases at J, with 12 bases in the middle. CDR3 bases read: TGTGCCCCTAAAGGGGATAACACCGGGGAG. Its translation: CAPKGDNTGE. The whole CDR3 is CAPKGDNTGELFF.

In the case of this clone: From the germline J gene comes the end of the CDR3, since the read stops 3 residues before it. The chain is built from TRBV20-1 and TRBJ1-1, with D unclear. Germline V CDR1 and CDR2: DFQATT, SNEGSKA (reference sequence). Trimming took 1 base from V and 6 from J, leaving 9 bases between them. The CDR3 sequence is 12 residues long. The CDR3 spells CSARVTTAEAFF. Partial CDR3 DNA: TGCAGTGCTAGAGTTACAACAGCTGAA.

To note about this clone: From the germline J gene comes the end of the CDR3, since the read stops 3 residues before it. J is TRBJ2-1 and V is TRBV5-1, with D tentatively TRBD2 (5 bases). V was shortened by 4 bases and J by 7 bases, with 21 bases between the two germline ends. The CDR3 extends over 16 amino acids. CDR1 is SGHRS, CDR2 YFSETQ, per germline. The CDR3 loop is CASSKPSNSFSNEQFF. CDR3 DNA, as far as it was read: TGCGCCAGCAGCAAGCCTAGCAACTCTTTTAGTAATGAG.

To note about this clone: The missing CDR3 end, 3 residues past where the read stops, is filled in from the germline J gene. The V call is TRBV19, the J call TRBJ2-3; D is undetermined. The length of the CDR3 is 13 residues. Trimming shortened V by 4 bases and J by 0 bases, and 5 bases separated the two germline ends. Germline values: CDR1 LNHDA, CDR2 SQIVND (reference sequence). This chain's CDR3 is CASSTLSTDTQYF. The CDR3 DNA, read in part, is TGTGCCAGTAGTACTCTTAGCACAGATACG.

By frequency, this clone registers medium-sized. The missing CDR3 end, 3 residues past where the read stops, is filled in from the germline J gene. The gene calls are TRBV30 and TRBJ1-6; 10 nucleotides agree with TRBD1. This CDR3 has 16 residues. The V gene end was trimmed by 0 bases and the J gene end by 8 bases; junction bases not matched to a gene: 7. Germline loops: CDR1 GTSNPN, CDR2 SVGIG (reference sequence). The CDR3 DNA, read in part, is TGTGCCTGGAGTGTAGTACCCGGACAGGGGGATTCACCC. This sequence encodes CAWSVVPGQGDSP. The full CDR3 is CAWSVVPGQGDSPLHF. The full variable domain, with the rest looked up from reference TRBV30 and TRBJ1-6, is SQTIHQWPATLVQPVGSPLSLECTVEGTSNPNLYWYRQAAGRGLQLLFYSVGIGQISSEVPQNLSASRPQDRQFILSSKKLLLSDSGFYLCAWSVVPGQGDSPLHFGNGTRLTVT.

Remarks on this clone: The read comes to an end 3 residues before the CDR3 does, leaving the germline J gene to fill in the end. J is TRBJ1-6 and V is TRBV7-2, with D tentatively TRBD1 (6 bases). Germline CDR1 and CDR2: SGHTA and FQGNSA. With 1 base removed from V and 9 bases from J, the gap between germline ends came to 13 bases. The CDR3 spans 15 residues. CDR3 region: CASSLGPDRGSPLHF. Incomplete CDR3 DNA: TGTGCCAGCAGCTTAGGCCCGGACAGAGGTTCACCC. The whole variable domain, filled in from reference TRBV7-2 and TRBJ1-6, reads GAGVSQSPSNKVTEKGKDVELRCDPISGHTALYWYRQSLGQGLEFLIYFQGNSAPDKSGLPSDRFSAERTGGSVSTLTIQRTQQEDSAVYLCASSLGPDRGSPLHFGNGTRLTVT.

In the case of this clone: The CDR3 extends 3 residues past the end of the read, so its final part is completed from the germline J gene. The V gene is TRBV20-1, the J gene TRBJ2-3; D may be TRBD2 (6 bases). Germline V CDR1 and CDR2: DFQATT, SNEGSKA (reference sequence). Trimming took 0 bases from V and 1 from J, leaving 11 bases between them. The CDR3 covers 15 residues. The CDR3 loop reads CSARDGASGTDTQYF. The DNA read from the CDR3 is TGCAGTGCTAGAGATGGGGCTAGCGGCACAGATACG.

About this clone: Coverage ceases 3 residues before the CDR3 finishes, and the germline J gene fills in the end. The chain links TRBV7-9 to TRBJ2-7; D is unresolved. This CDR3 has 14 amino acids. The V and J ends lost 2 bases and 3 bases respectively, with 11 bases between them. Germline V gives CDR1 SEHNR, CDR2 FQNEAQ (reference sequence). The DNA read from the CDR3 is TGTGCCAGCAGCTTAAATGACATCCGCTACGAG. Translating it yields CASSLNDIRYE. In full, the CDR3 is CASSLNDIRYEQYF.